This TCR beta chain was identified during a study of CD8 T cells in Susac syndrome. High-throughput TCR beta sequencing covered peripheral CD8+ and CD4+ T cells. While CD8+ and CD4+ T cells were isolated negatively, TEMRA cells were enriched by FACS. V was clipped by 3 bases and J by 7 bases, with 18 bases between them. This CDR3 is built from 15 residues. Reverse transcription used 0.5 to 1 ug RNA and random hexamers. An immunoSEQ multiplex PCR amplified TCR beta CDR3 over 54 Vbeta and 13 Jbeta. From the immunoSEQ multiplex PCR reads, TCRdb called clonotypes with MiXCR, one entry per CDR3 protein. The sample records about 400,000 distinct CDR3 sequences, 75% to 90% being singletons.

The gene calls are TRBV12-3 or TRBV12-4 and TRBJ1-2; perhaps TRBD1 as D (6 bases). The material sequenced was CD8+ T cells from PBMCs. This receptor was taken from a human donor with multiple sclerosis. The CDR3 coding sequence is TGTGCCAGCAGTTTGGAGGACCAGGGGATCTCTGGCTACACCTTC. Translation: CASSLEDQGISGYTF.